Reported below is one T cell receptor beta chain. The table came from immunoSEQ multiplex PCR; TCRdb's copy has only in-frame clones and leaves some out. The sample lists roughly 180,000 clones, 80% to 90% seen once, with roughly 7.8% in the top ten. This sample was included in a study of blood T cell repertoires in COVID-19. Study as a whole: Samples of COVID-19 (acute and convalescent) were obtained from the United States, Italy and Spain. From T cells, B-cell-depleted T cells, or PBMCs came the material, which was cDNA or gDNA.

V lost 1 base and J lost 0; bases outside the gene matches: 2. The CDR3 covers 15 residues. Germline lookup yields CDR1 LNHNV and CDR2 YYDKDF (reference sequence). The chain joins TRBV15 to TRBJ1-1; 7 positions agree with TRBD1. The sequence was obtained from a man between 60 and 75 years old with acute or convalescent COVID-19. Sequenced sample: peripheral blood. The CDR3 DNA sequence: TGTGCCACCAGCAGAGGGGACAGAATGAACACTGAAGCTTTCTTT. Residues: CATSRGDRMNTEAFF.